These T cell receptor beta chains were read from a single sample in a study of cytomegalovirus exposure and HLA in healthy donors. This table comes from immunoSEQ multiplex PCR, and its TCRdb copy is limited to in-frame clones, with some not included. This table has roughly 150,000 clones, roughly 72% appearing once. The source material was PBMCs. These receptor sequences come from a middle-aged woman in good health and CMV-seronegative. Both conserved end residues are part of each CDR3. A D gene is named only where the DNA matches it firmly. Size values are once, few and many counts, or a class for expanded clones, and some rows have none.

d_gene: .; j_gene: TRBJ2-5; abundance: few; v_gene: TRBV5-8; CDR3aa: CASSWGGSYQETQYF; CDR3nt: TGTGCCAGCAGCTGGGGGGGCAGCTATCAAGAGACCCAGTACTTC
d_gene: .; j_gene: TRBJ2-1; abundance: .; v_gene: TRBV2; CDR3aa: CASSTNTRGGEQFF; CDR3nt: TGTGCCAGCAGTACTAACACCAGGGGCGGGGAGCAGTTCTTC
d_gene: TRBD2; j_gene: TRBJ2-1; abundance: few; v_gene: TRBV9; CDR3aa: CASSPSRVPGGEQFF; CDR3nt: TGTGCCAGCAGCCCCAGCCGGGTCCCCGGGGGGGAGCAGTTCTTC
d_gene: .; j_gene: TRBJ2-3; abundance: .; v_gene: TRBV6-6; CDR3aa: CASSPPGDTQYF; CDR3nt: TGTGCCAGCAGTCCCCCCGGAGATACGCAGTATTTT
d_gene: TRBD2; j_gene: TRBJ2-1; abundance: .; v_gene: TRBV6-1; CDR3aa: CASSKRDYYNEQFF; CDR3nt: TGTGCCAGCAGTAAGCGGGACTATTACAATGAGCAGTTCTTC
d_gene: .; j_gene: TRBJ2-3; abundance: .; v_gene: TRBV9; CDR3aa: CASSVRAGDTQYF; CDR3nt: TGTGCCAGCAGCGTCCGAGCGGGAGATACGCAGTATTTT
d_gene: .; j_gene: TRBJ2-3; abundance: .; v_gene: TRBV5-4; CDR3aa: CASSGQGITDTQYF; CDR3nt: TGTGCCAGCTCGGGGCAGGGGATCACAGATACGCAGTATTTT
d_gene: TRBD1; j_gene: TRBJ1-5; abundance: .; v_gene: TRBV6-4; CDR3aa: CASRAEPPDRGLPNQPQHF; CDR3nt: TGTGCCAGCAGGGCCGAGCCCCCGGACAGGGGTCTTCCCAATCAGCCCCAGCATTTT
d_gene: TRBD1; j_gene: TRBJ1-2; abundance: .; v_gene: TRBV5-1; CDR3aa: CASSSGTGNDYGYTF; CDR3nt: TGCGCCAGCAGCTCCGGGACAGGGAACGACTATGGCTACACCTTC
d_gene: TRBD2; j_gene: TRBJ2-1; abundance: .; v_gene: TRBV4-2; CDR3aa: CASSQETSAYNEQFF; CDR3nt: TGTGCCAGCAGCCAAGAAACTAGCGCCTACAATGAGCAGTTCTTC
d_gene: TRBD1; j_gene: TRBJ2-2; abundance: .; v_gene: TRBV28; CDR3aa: CASSEPGGRTGELFF; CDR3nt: TGTGCCAGCAGTGAGCCAGGGGGCCGCACCGGGGAGCTGTTTTTT
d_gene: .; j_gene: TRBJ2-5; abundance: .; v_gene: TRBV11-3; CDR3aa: CASSLGSQPGGETQYF; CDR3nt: TGTGCCAGCAGCTTAGGGAGTCAACCCGGGGGAGAGACCCAGTACTTC
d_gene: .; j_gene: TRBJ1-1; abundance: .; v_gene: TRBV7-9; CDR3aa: CASSQQGRGTEAFF; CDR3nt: TGTGCCAGCAGCCAACAGGGCCGAGGGACTGAAGCTTTCTTT
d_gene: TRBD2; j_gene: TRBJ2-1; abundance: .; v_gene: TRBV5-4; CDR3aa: CASSPPGAGGNNEQFF; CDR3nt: TGTGCCAGCAGCCCCCCCGGAGCGGGAGGCAACAATGAGCAGTTCTTC
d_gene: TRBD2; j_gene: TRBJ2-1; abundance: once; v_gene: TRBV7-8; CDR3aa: CASKTSGKAGEQFF; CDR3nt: TGTGCCAGCAAGACTAGCGGGAAGGCGGGTGAGCAGTTCTTC
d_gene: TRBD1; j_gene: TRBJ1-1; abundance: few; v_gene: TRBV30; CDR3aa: CAWSTTGRTEAFF; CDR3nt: TGTGCCTGGAGTACGACAGGGAGGACTGAAGCTTTCTTT
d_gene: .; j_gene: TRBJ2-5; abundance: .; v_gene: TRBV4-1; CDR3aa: CASSQDRRALQETQYF; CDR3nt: TGCGCCAGCAGCCAAGATCGGCGGGCGCTCCAAGAGACCCAGTACTTC
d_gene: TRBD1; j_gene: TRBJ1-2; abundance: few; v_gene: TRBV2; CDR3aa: CASRLQTGAGYGYTF; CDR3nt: TGTGCCAGCAGACTTCAGACAGGGGCGGGCTATGGCTACACCTTC
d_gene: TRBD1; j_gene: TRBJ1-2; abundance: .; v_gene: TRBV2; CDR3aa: CASSTQGADYGYTF; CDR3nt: TGTGCCAGCAGCACCCAGGGGGCTGACTATGGCTACACCTTC
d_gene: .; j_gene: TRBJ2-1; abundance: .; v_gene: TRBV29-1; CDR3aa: CSVGPSRGEGDNEQFF; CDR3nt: TGCAGCGTCGGCCCCAGTCGGGGGGAGGGGGACAATGAGCAGTTCTTC
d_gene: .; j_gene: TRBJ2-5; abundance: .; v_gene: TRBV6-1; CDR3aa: CASTLNRFQETQYF; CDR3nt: TGTGCCAGCACGCTAAACAGGTTCCAAGAGACCCAGTACTTC
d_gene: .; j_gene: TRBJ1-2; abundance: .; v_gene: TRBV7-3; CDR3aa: CASSRGIGEGYTF; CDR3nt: TGTGCCAGCAGCCGCGGGATAGGGGAAGGCTACACCTTC
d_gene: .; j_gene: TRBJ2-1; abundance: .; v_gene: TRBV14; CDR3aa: CASSYLSLIGDAHYNEQFF; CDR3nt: TGTGCCAGCAGTTACCTTAGTTTAATCGGAGACGCCCATTACAATGAGCAGTTCTTC
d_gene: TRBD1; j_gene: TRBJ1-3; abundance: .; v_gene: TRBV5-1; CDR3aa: CASSGGTADVRSGNTIYF; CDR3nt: TGCGCCAGCAGCGGCGGGACAGCTGACGTTAGGTCGGGGAACACCATATATTTT
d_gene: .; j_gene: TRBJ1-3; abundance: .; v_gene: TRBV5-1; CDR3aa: CASSSSRSGNTIYF; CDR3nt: TGCGCCAGCAGCTCGAGCCGCTCTGGAAACACCATATATTTT
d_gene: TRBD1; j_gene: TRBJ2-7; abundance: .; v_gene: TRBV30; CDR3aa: CAWSVGTGTYEQYF; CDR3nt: TGTGCCTGGAGTGTTGGGACAGGGACCTACGAGCAGTACTTC
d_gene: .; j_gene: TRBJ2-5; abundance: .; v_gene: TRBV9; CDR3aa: CASSVDAGSGETQYF; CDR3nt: TGTGCCAGCAGCGTAGACGCAGGATCGGGGGAGACCCAGTACTTC
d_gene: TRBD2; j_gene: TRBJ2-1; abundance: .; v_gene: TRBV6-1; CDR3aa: CASSEVPREAYNEQFF; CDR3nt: TGTGCCAGCAGTGAGGTACCCCGGGAGGCCTACAATGAGCAGTTCTTC
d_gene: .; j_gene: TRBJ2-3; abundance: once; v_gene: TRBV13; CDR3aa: CASSLGQRSTDTQYF; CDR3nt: TGTGCCAGCAGCTTAGGACAGAGAAGCACAGATACGCAGTATTTT